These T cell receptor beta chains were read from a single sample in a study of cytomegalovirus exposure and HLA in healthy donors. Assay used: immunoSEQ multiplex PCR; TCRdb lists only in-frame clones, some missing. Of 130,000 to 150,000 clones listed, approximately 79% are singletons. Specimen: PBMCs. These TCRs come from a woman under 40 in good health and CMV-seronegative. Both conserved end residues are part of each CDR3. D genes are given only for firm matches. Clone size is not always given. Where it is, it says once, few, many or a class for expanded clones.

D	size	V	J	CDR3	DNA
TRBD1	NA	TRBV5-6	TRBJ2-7	CASSLQGAMNEQYF	TGTGCCAGCAGCTTACAGGGGGCAATGAACGAGCAGTACTTC
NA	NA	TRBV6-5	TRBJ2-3	CASSYGGALPTDTQYF	TGTGCCAGCAGTTACGGGGGGGCGTTACCCACAGATACGCAGTATTTT
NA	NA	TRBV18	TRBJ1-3	CASSLGRSSGNTIYF	TGTGCCAGCTCACTAGGGAGGAGCTCTGGAAACACCATATATTTT
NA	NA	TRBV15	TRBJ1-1	CATSRDWRDGTEAFF	TGTGCCACCAGCAGAGATTGGCGGGATGGAACTGAAGCTTTCTTT
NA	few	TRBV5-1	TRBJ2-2	CASSLVGGASTGELFF	TGCGCCAGCAGCTTGGTGGGGGGAGCGTCCACCGGGGAGCTGTTTTTT
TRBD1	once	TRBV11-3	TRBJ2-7	CASSPGTGVSYEQYF	TGTGCCAGCAGCCCCGGGACAGGCGTCTCCTACGAGCAGTACTTC
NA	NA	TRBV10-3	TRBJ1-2	CAIRATDNYGYTF	TGTGCCATCAGGGCGACAGACAACTATGGCTACACCTTC
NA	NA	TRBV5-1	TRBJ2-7	CASSLQGYEQYF	TGCGCCAGCAGCTTGCAGGGGTACGAGCAGTACTTC
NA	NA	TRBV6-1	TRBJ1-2	CASNPGLANYGYTF	TGTGCCAGCAATCCAGGGCTAGCGAACTATGGCTACACCTTC
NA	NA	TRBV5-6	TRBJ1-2	CASRPQGNYGYTF	TGTGCCAGCAGACCTCAGGGGAACTATGGCTACACCTTC
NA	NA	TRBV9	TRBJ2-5	CASSVVGASETQYF	TGTGCCAGCAGCGTAGTGGGGGCTTCAGAGACCCAGTACTTC
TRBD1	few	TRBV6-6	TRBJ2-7	CASSVPGQGYEQYF	TGTGCCAGCAGTGTACCGGGACAGGGCTACGAGCAGTACTTC
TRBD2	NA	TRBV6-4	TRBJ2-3	CASSPLAGITDTQYF	TGTGCCAGCAGTCCCCTAGCGGGGATCACAGATACGCAGTATTTT
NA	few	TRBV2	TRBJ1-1	CASNRDSPRNTEAFF	TGTGCCAGCAATAGGGACTCCCCTAGGAACACTGAAGCTTTCTTT
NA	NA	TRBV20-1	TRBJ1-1	CSAFSGEQAFF	TGCAGTGCTTTCTCAGGGGAACAAGCTTTCTTT
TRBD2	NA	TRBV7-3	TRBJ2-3	CASSLNQRGSTDTQYF	TGTGCCAGCAGCTTAAACCAGCGGGGGAGCACAGATACGCAGTATTTT